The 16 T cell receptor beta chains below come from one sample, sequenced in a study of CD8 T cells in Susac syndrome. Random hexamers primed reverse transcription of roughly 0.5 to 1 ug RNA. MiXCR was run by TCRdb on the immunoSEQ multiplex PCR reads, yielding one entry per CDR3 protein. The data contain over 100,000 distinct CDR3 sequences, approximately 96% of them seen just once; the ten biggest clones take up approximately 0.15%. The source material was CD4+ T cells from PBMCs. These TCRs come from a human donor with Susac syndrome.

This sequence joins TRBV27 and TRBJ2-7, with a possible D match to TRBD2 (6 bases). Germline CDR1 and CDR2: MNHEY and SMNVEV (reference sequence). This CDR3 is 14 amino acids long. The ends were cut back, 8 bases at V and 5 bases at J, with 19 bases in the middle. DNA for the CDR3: TGTGCCAGCCTATTCCTAGCGCGTAGCGACGAGCAGTACTTC. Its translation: CASLFLARSDEQYF.

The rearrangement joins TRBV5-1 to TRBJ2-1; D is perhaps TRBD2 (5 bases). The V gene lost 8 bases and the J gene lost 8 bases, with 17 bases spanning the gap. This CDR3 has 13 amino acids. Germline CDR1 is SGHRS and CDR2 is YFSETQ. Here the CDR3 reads CASNPLTGDEQFF. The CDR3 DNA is TGCGCCAGTAACCCCTTGACCGGGGATGAGCAGTTCTTC.

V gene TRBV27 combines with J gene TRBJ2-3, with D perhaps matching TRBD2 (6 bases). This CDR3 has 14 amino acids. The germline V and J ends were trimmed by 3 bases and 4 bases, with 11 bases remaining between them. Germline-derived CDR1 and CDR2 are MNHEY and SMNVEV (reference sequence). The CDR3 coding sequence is TGTGCCAGCAGTTTCGGGAGAGCGGCAGATACGCAGTATTTT. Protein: CASSFGRAADTQYF.

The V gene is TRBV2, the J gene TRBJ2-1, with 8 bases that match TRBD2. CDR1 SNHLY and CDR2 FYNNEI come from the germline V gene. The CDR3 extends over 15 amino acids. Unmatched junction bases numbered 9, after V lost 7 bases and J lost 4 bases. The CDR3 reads CASTKEAGGYNEQFF. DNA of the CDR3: TGTGCCAGCACTAAGGAGGCGGGAGGTTACAATGAGCAGTTCTTC.

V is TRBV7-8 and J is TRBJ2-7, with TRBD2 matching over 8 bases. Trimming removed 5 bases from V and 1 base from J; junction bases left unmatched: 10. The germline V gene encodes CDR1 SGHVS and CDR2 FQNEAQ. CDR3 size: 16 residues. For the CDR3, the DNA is TGTGCCAGCAGCCTAGGGGCTAGCGGGTTGTCCTACGAGCAGTACTTC. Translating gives CASSLGASGLSYEQYF. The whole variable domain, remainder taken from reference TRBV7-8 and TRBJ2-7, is GAGVSQSPRYKVAKRGQDVALRCDPISGHVSLFWYQQALGQGPEFLTYFQNEAQLDKSGLPSDRFFAERPEGSVSTLKIQRTQQEDSAVYLCASSLGASGLSYEQYFGPGTRLTVT.

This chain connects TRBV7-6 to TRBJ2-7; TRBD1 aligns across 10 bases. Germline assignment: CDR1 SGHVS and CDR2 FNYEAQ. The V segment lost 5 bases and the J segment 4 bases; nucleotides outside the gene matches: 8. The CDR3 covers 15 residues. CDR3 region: CASSRTGQGSYEQYF. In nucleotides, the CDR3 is TGTGCCAGCAGCCGTACGGGACAGGGGTCTTACGAGCAGTACTTC.

CDR3: CASSQAGGDGQAFF. As DNA, the CDR3 is TGTGCCAGCAGCCAAGCGGGAGGGGACGGTCAAGCTTTCTTT. The rearrangement uses TRBV3-1 and TRBJ1-1, with D maybe TRBD1 (5 bases). The CDR3 totals 14 residues. V was shortened by 1 base and J by 9 bases, with 15 bases between the two germline ends. Germline V CDR1 and CDR2: LGHDT, YNNKEL (reference sequence).

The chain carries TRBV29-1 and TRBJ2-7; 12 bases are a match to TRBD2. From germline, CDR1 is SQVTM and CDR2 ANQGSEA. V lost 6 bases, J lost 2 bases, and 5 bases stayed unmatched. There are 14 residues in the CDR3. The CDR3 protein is CSVILAGGPYEQYF. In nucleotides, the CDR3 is TGCAGCGTCATACTAGCGGGAGGCCCCTACGAGCAGTACTTC.

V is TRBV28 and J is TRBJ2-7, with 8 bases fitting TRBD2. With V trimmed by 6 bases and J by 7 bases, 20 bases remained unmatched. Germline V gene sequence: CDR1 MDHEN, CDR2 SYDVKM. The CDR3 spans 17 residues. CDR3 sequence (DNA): TGTGCCAGCAGCCAACGCGGGACTAGGCTACCTCGACGAGAGCAGTACTTC. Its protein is CASSQRGTRLPRREQYF.

CDR3 in DNA: TGCGCCAGCGGCGGGGAGACCCAGTACTTC. It translates to CASGGETQYF. This chain joins TRBV5-1 and TRBJ2-5; the D gene is possibly TRBD2 (5 bases). Trimming pared 7 bases from V and 5 bases from J, leaving 6 bases between. This CDR3 has 10 amino acids. Germline CDR1 and CDR2: SGHRS and YFSETQ.

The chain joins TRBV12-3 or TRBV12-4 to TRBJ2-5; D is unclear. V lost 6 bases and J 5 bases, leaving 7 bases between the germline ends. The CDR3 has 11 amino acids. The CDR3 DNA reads TGTGCCAGCAGGACTCTGGAGACCCAGTACTTC. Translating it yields CASRTLETQYF.

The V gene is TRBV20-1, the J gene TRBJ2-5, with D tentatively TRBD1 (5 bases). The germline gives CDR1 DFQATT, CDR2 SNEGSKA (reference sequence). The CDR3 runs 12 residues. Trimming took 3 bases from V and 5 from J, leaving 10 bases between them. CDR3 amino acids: CSARGLGETQYF. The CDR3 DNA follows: TGCAGTGCTAGGGGGCTAGGGGAGACCCAGTACTTC.

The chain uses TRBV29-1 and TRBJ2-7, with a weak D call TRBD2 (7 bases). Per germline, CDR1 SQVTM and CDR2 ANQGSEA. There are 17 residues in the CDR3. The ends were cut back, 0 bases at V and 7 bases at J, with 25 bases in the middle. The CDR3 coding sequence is TGCAGCGTTGAAGATAGAAGGATAGAGAGGGGAGGGGGAGAGCAGTACTTC. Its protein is CSVEDRRIERGGGEQYF.

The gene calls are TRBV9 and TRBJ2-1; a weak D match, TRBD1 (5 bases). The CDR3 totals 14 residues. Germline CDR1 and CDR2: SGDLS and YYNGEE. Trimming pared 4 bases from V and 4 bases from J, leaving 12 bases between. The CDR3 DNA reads TGTGCCAGCAGCTCCCGGACATTTTACAATGAGCAGTTCTTC. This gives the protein CASSSRTFYNEQFF.

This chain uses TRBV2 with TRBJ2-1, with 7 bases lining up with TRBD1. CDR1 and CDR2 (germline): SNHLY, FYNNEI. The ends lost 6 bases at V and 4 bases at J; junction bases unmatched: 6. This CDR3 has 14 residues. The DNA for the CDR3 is TGTGCCAGCAGCAGGGACAGAGATTACAATGAGCAGTTCTTC. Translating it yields CASSRDRDYNEQFF. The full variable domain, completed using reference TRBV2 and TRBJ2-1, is EPEVTQTPSHQVTQMGQEVILRCVPISNHLYFYWYRQILGQKVEFLVSFYNNEISEKSEIFDDQFSVERPDGSNFTLKIRSTKLEDSAMYFCASSRDRDYNEQFFGPGTRLTVL.

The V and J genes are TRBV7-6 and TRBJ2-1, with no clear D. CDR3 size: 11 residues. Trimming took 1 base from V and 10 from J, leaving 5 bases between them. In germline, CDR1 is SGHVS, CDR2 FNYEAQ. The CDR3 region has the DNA TGTGCCAGCAGCTTAGGACCGGAGCAGTTCTTC. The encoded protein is CASSLGPEQFF.